The 8 T cell receptor beta chains below were found in one sample sequenced in a study of blood T cell repertoires in COVID-19. Measured with immunoSEQ multiplex PCR; TCRdb has only the in-frame clones, and not every one. The repertoire holds fewer than 150,000 clones, with about nine tenths as singletons. Material for sequencing was peripheral blood. All receptors come from a woman in her 70s with acute or convalescent COVID-19.

This rearrangement joins TRBV7-9 to TRBJ2-2, with D possibly matching TRBD1 (6 bases). Germline V gives CDR1 SEHNR, CDR2 FQNEAQ (reference sequence). The CDR3 spans 16 residues. Trimming removed 2 bases from V and 0 bases from J, with 10 bases in between. CDR3 sequence (DNA): TGTGCCAGCAGCTTATTGGGGGCTTCGAACACCGGGGAGCTGTTTTTT. Amino acid sequence: CASSLLGASNTGELFF.

The chain combines TRBV3-1 (or the pseudogene TRBV3-2) with TRBJ2-3, with 9 bases lining up with TRBD2. Germline loops: CDR1 LGHDT, CDR2 YNNKEL (reference sequence). The CDR3 runs to 15 residues. V lost 1 base, J lost 6 bases, and 5 bases stayed unmatched. The CDR3 is CASSQGRGGPDTQYF. In DNA, the CDR3 is TGTGCCAGCAGCCAAGGGCGGGGGGGCCCGGATACGCAGTATTTT.

This rearrangement joins TRBV3-1 (or the pseudogene TRBV3-2) to TRBJ1-5; the D gene is possibly TRBD1 (6 bases). This CDR3 has 15 residues. V was trimmed by 5 bases and J by 0 bases, leaving 11 bases between them. The germline CDR1 and CDR2 sequences are LGHDT and YNNKEL (reference sequence). The CDR3 reads CASSVDSDSNQPQHF. The CDR3 DNA reads as TGTGCCAGCAGCGTGGACAGCGATAGCAATCAGCCCCAGCATTTT.

The rearrangement uses TRBV6-4 and TRBJ2-3; tentative D call: TRBD2 (5 bases). The V and J ends lost 5 bases and 2 bases respectively, with 11 bases between them. Looked up from germline, CDR1 is MRHNA and CDR2 is SNTAGT. The CDR3 length is 14 residues. The CDR3 nucleotides read TGTGCCAGCAGTTTACTAGGATTCACAGATACGCAGTATTTT. This codes for CASSLLGFTDTQYF.

This sequence joins TRBV6-1 and TRBJ1-5; D is ambiguous. The CDR3 is 16 amino acids. CDR1 is MNHNS and CDR2 is SASEGT in the germline V gene. V was shortened by 0 bases and J by 3 bases, with 12 bases between the two germline ends. CDR3 bases: TGTGCCAGCAGTGAAGCAGCCGGGTCCTTCAATCAGCCCCAGCATTTT. It encodes CASSEAAGSFNQPQHF.

The gene calls are TRBV5-1 and TRBJ2-7; weak D call: TRBD2 (6 bases). The V end lost 5 bases, the J end lost 7 bases, and 19 bases lay between the germline ends. This CDR3 spans 14 amino acids. Germline CDR1 is SGHRS and CDR2 is YFSETQ. The CDR3 coding sequence is TGCGCCAGCAGTCGGGTGGGTCTAGCGTGGGAGCAGTACTTC. Translated, it gives CASSRVGLAWEQYF.

The J gene is TRBJ2-3, the V gene TRBV19; 9 bases fit TRBD1. The J segment lost 0 bases and the V segment lost 11 bases, leaving 12 bases of the junction unmatched. This CDR3 contains 16 residues. Per germline, CDR1 LNHDA and CDR2 SQIVND (reference sequence). The CDR3 protein is CACRDRATSSTDTQYF. The CDR3 DNA sequence: TGTGCCTGCCGGGACAGGGCTACCTCTAGCACAGATACGCAGTATTTT. The variable domain in full, with the rest retrieved from reference TRBV19 and TRBJ2-3, is DGGITQSPKYLFRKEGQNVTLSCEQNLNHDAMYWYRQDPGQGLRLIYYSQIVNDFQKGDIAEGYSVSREKKESFPLTVTSAQKNPTAFYLCACRDRATSSTDTQYFGPGTRLTVL.

The chain combines TRBV29-1 with TRBJ1-2, with TRBD1 as a possible D gene (6 bases). CDR1 is SQVTM and CDR2 is ANQGSEA in the germline V gene. Trimming removed 1 base from V and 2 bases from J, with 11 bases in between. The CDR3 has 14 residues. The CDR3 here is CSVEGGQGNYGYTF. CDR3 nucleotide sequence: TGCAGCGTTGAAGGAGGGCAGGGGAACTATGGCTACACCTTC.